This entry lists 26 T cell receptor beta chains sequenced from one sample in a study of blood T cell repertoires in COVID-19. Repertoires were generated with immunoSEQ multiplex PCR, while TCRdb's copy carries only in-frame clones and drops some. This table has about 100,000 clones, around 90% appearing once. The sample taken for sequencing was peripheral blood. Source of these receptors: a human donor in a cohort sampled during active COVID-19.

This clone was counted once. The chain couples TRBV24-1 to TRBJ1-1; D gene ambiguous. Germline CDR1 reads KGHDR; CDR2 reads SFDVKD. Between the trimmed V and J ends, which lost 2 bases and 2 bases, there was a span of 14 bases. This CDR3 is 16 amino acids long. The CDR3 loop reads CATSDCCLQTNTEAFF. In nucleotides, the CDR3 is TGTGCCACCAGTGATTGTTGTTTACAGACAAACACTGAAGCTTTCTTT.

The CDR3 protein is CASSPLQGNEQFF. In DNA form, the CDR3 reads TGCGCCAGCAGCCCGTTGCAGGGTAATGAGCAGTTCTTC. The genes are TRBV5-1 and TRBJ2-1, with D possibly TRBD1 on 5 matching bases. Trimming took 4 bases from V and 7 from J, leaving 12 bases between them. Germline V lookup: CDR1 SGHRS, CDR2 YFSETQ. The CDR3 sequence is 13 residues long.

V usage is TRBV7-2 and J usage is TRBJ2-7; 7 bases are shared with TRBD1. V lost 5 bases, J lost 3 bases, and 10 bases stayed unmatched. The germline gives CDR1 SGHTA, CDR2 FQGNSA. There are 15 residues in the CDR3. The CDR3 nucleotides read TGTGCCAGCAGCCAGCGACAGGGTACCCTCTACGAGCAGTACTTC. Its protein is CASSQRQGTLYEQYF.

The V call is TRBV6-5, the J call TRBJ1-1; 7 nucleotides match TRBD1. The CDR3 runs to 15 residues. The germline V gene encodes CDR1 MNHEY and CDR2 SVGAGI. Trimming at V came to 2 bases and at J to 1 base, leaving 4 bases not matched to a gene. DNA of the CDR3: TGTGCCAGCAGTTACACCGGGACAGCGAACACTGAAGCTTTCTTT. This codes for CASSYTGTANTEAFF.

The chain employs TRBV18 and TRBJ1-2; tentatively, D is TRBD1 (5 bases). The germline V gene encodes CDR1 KGHSH and CDR2 LQKENI. This CDR3 comprises 13 residues. Trimming took off 2 bases at V and 3 bases at J, with 7 bases between the two ends. CDR3 sequence reads: CASSPDRYYGYTF. The DNA of the CDR3 is TGTGCCAGCTCACCAGACAGATACTATGGCTACACCTTC.

This clone was detected once. V is TRBV19 and J is TRBJ2-2; maybe TRBD2 (6 bases). V gave up 2 bases and J gave up 7 bases, with 17 bases separating them. This CDR3 spans 16 amino acids. CDR1 and CDR2 (germline): LNHDA, SQIVND (reference sequence). The CDR3 here is CASSIIPSVVIGELFF. The CDR3 nucleotides read TGTGCCAGTAGTATAATCCCTAGCGTCGTCATCGGGGAGCTGTTTTTT.

This chain links TRBV5-1 with TRBJ2-7; 7 nucleotides line up with TRBD1. Germline trimming cut 1 base from V and 2 bases from J; bases unmatched to any gene: 6. The germline gives CDR1 SGHRS, CDR2 YFSETQ. CDR3 length: 15 residues. The CDR3 DNA is TGCGCCAGCAGCTTGACGACAGGGAAGACCTACGAGCAGTACTTC. Residues: CASSLTTGKTYEQYF.

The chain uses TRBV5-4 and TRBJ2-7; unclear D gene. Germline V gene sequence: CDR1 SGHNT, CDR2 YYREEE (reference sequence). The CDR3 is made up of 15 amino acids. Trimming took off 4 bases at V and 1 base at J, with 15 bases between the two ends. DNA of the CDR3: TGTGCCAGCAGCGTTGGCCAGTCAGGTTCCTACGAGCAGTACTTC. Amino acid sequence: CASSVGQSGSYEQYF.

V gene TRBV19 combines with J gene TRBJ1-2; possible D gene TRBD1, 6 bases. Trimming took 10 bases from V and 2 from J, leaving 11 bases between them. CDR1 is LNHDA and CDR2 is SQIVND in the germline V gene (reference sequence). The CDR3 contains 12 residues. CDR3 region: CATQTGNYGYTF. CDR3 nucleotides: TGTGCCACCCAGACAGGAAACTATGGCTACACCTTC.

The V gene is TRBV4-3, the J gene TRBJ1-4; maybe TRBD1 (5 bases). Trimming stripped 4 bases from V and 8 bases from J, with 20 bases between. The CDR3 runs 16 residues. In germline, CDR1 is LGHNA, CDR2 YSLEER. For the CDR3, the DNA is TGCGCCAGCAGCCTCCAAGGGGCGGGGATTCGCGAAAAACTGTTTTTT. Its protein product is CASSLQGAGIREKLFF.

The CDR3 DNA reads TGTGCCAGCACCGGTCCGGGACTAGATTCCTACGAGCAGTACTTC. The encoded protein is CASTGPGLDSYEQYF. J is TRBJ2-7 and V is TRBV6-5; 8 bases match TRBD2. With V trimmed by 7 bases and J by 1 base, 9 bases remained unmatched. This CDR3 is 15 amino acids long. CDR1 MNHEY and CDR2 SVGAGI come from the germline V gene.

The chain uses TRBV6-4 and TRBJ2-2; 8 nucleotides match TRBD2. Germline CDR1 and CDR2: MRHNA and SNTAGT. The CDR3 has 18 residues. The J segment lost 1 base and the V segment lost 7 bases, leaving 14 bases of the junction unmatched. The CDR3 sequence: CASNPLTSAGGNTGELFF. CDR3 nucleotide sequence: TGTGCCAGCAATCCCCTAACATCGGCGGGAGGGAACACCGGGGAGCTGTTTTTT.

CDR3 nucleotide sequence: TGTGCCTGGAGCCCGGGACAGGGGGATCAGCCCCAGCATTTT. Translating gives CAWSPGQGDQPQHF. This rearrangement joins TRBV30 to TRBJ1-5, with 11 bases that match TRBD1. The J segment lost 5 bases and the V segment lost 3 bases, leaving 3 bases of the junction unmatched. CDR3 length: 14 amino acids. The germline gives CDR1 GTSNPN, CDR2 SVGIG (reference sequence). The full variable domain, with the rest looked up from reference TRBV30 and TRBJ1-5, is SQTIHQWPATLVQPVGSPLSLECTVEGTSNPNLYWYRQAAGRGLQLLFYSVGIGQISSEVPQNLSASRPQDRQFILSSKKLLLSDSGFYLCAWSPGQGDQPQHFGDGTRLSIL.

The chain carries TRBV24-1 and TRBJ2-2; TRBD1 matches 7 bases. In germline, CDR1 is KGHDR, CDR2 SFDVKD. The V gene end was trimmed by 4 bases and the J gene end by 4 bases; junction bases not matched to a gene: 11. The CDR3 sequence is 17 residues long. CDR3 sequence reads: CATSDQVRTGGTGELFF. CDR3 nucleotides: TGTGCCACCAGTGACCAGGTCCGGACAGGAGGCACCGGGGAGCTGTTTTTT.

The chain has TRBV19 and TRBJ2-5; D might be TRBD2 (5 bases). CDR3 length: 17 amino acids. V was clipped by 1 base and J by 0 bases, with 15 bases between them. Germline loops: CDR1 LNHDA, CDR2 SQIVND (reference sequence). CDR3 amino acids: CASSIAASIGYQETQYF. Here the CDR3 DNA reads TGTGCCAGTAGTATAGCCGCTAGCATAGGGTACCAAGAGACCCAGTACTTC.

The genes are TRBV19 and TRBJ1-2; 7 nucleotides agree with TRBD1. V was clipped by 10 bases and J by 0 bases; unmatched bases: 5. This CDR3 has 13 residues. Germline CDR1 is LNHDA and CDR2 is SQIVND (reference sequence). This CDR3 reads CATQGQSNYGYTF. DNA for the CDR3: TGTGCCACGCAGGGACAGTCTAACTATGGCTACACCTTC.

The rearrangement links TRBV5-1 to TRBJ1-4; 7 nucleotides line up with TRBD1. V was clipped by 1 base and J by 6 bases; unmatched bases: 6. This CDR3 is 15 amino acids long. Germline CDR1 reads SGHRS; CDR2 reads YFSETQ. This chain's CDR3 is CASSLSDRVYEKLFF. In DNA form, the CDR3 reads TGCGCCAGCAGCTTGTCCGACAGGGTGTATGAAAAACTGTTTTTT.

As for this clone: Sequence at one end of the junction differs from germline and may be a read error. J is TRBJ2-1 and V is TRBV7-7; 8 bases align to TRBD2. The CDR3 covers 18 residues. Germline assignment: CDR1 SSHAT and CDR2 FNYEAQ (reference sequence). CDR3 DNA: TGTGCTAGCAGCAAACTAATTGGGCGGGGGGTCTCCTACAATGAGCAGTTCTTC. Translating gives CASSKLIGRGVSYNEQFF.

The chain employs TRBV5-6 and TRBJ1-1; possibly TRBD1 for D (5 bases). The V end lost 7 bases, the J end lost 1 base, and 14 bases lay between the germline ends. Germline V gene data show CDR1 as SGHDT and CDR2 as YYEEEE. This CDR3 spans 14 amino acids. This CDR3 reads CASHRSPENTEAFF. The CDR3, as DNA: TGTGCCAGCCACAGGTCGCCCGAGAACACTGAAGCTTTCTTT.

This chain joins TRBV28 and TRBJ2-5; 8 bases are shared with TRBD2. The CDR3 has 14 amino acids. The junction had 4 bases not matched to a gene; V was cut back by 3 bases and J by 4 bases. Germline CDR1 is MDHEN and CDR2 is SYDVKM. CDR3 in amino acids: CASSLRLAGETQYF. CDR3 DNA: TGTGCCAGCAGTTTGCGGCTAGCGGGAGAGACCCAGTACTTC.

The CDR3 protein is CASRDSSLRTEAFF. In nucleotides, the CDR3 is TGTGCCAGTAGAGACAGTAGTCTGAGAACTGAAGCTTTCTTT. The V and J genes are TRBV19 and TRBJ1-1, with D possibly matching TRBD1 (5 bases). CDR1 is LNHDA and CDR2 is SQIVND in the germline V gene (reference sequence). V shed 6 bases and J shed 5 bases, with 16 bases lying between them. The CDR3 spans 14 residues.

The chain employs TRBV6-5 and TRBJ1-1; D uncertain. The germline gives CDR1 MNHEY, CDR2 SVGAGI. This CDR3 has 12 residues. Trimming stripped 11 bases from V and 3 bases from J, with 13 bases between. The CDR3 loop is CAGQDVHTEAFF. CDR3 nucleotide sequence: TGTGCCGGTCAGGATGTACACACTGAAGCTTTCTTT.

Only one count was recorded for this clone. The chain links TRBV4-3 to TRBJ1-2, with D hard to call. There are 15 residues in the CDR3. Germline V gene data show CDR1 as LGHNA and CDR2 as YSLEER. V was cut by 4 bases and J by 4 bases, with 16 bases left in between. The CDR3 loop reads CASSPTERVVYGYTF. The CDR3 nucleotides read TGCGCCAGCAGCCCGACCGAGAGGGTAGTCTATGGCTACACCTTC.

The chain combines TRBV13 with TRBJ2-1; tentatively, D is TRBD1 (5 bases). The V gene lost 3 bases and the J gene lost 3 bases, with 9 bases spanning the gap. The CDR3 runs to 14 residues. CDR1 is PRHDT, CDR2 FYEKMQ, per germline (reference sequence). CDR3: CASSFRTGYNEQFF. The CDR3 nucleotides are TGTGCCAGCAGCTTCAGAACAGGCTACAATGAGCAGTTCTTC. Complete variable domain (other parts from reference TRBV13 and TRBJ2-1): AAGVIQSPRHLIKEKRETATLKCYPIPRHDTVYWYQQGPGQDPQFLISFYEKMQSDKGSIPDRFSAQQFSDYHSELNMSSLELGDSALYFCASSFRTGYNEQFFGPGTRLTVL.

The J gene is TRBJ1-3, the V gene TRBV18; D is possibly TRBD1 (5 bases). V was cut by 3 bases and J by 1 base, with 10 bases left in between. Germline CDR1 and CDR2: KGHSH and LQKENI. The CDR3 consists of 15 residues. The CDR3 nucleotides read TGTGCCAGCTCACCTGTCGACAGTTCTGGAAACACCATATATTTT. Amino acid sequence: CASSPVDSSGNTIYF.

Only one count was recorded for this clone. The V call is TRBV19, the J call TRBJ2-1; tentatively, D is TRBD2 (5 bases). Trimming took 5 bases from V and 6 from J, leaving 17 bases between them. Germline V gives CDR1 LNHDA, CDR2 SQIVND (reference sequence). This CDR3 contains 15 residues. CDR3 amino acids: CASSLSGGAINEQFF. In DNA, the CDR3 is TGTGCCAGTAGTTTGAGCGGAGGAGCTATCAATGAGCAGTTCTTC.